This T cell receptor (beta chain) was found in a study of CD8 T cells in ankylosing spondylitis. Findings and caveats of the study: Apparently characteristic of ankylosing spondylitis blood was a TCR beta motif (roughly eight highly homologous variants). From matched ankylosing spondylitis synovial fluid, disease-linked clones were reportedly recovered at significantly enriched levels. Reports of some motif variants in reactive arthritis synovial fluid and blood predate this one.

This CDR3 has 13 residues. CDR1 and CDR2 from the germline V gene are SGDLS and YYNGEE. V lost 6 bases, J lost 7 bases, and 13 bases lay in between. Note on this clonotype: Its antigen is not known.

Libraries for TCR beta were made by quantitative 5'-RACE with molecular barcodes. Each CDR3 protein is one row after TCRdb ran MiXCR on the 5' RACE reads. The profile shows about 440,000 distinct CDR3 sequences, about 15% of them singletons. The source is a male donor with ankylosing spondylitis. The sample taken for sequencing was blood, either unsorted or a sorted T cell fraction (not recorded which). The J gene is TRBJ2-2, the V gene TRBV9; D tentatively fits TRBD1 or TRBD2 (5 bases each). DNA for the CDR3: TGTGCCAGCACGACCGGGGCTATCGGGGAGCTGTTTTTT. Translating gives CASTTGAIGELFF.